What follows are 17 T cell receptor beta chains derived from one specimen sequenced in a study of PD-1 blockade in classical Hodgkin lymphoma. The method was immunoSEQ multiplex PCR; TCRdb's version includes in-frame clones alone and lacks a portion of them. The sample holds some 30,000 clones, 88% seen once. The time point is: newly diagnosed, previously untreated cHL patient sample. CD4+ T cells were purified from thawed PBMCs by negative selection. Sequencing was carried out using CD4+ T cells from blood. The receptors were gathered from a human donor with classical Hodgkin lymphoma.

The chain recombines TRBV5-4 with TRBJ1-2; 9 positions agree with TRBD1. The CDR3 has 15 residues. V lost 2 bases to trimming and J lost 6 bases; unmatched junction nucleotides: 8. From germline, CDR1 is SGHNT and CDR2 YYREEE (reference sequence). The CDR3 loop is CASSLANRGLDGYTF. The CDR3 DNA reads TGTGCCAGCAGCTTAGCTAACAGGGGGCTCGATGGCTACACCTTC.

The V call is TRBV27, the J call TRBJ1-1; D may be TRBD1 (6 bases). The V end was cut by 5 bases, the J end by 10 bases, with 20 bases between. The CDR3 is 14 residues long. Germline CDR1 reads MNHEY; CDR2 reads SMNVEV (reference sequence). The CDR3: CASSALSGVIGAFF. In nucleotides, the CDR3 is TGTGCCAGCAGTGCTCTATCAGGGGTTATCGGAGCTTTCTTT.

This clone was recorded a few times. V gene TRBV19 combines with J gene TRBJ1-3; D is unclear. V shed 3 bases and J shed 6 bases, with 6 bases lying between them. This CDR3 spans 12 amino acids. Germline CDR1 LNHDA, CDR2 SQIVND (reference sequence). The CDR3 DNA reads TGTGCCAGTAGTATTGGAGAAAACACCATATATTTT. It specifies CASSIGENTIYF.

DNA for the CDR3: TGCGCCAGCAGCTTGGGACGGGAGGGAGAGACCCAGTACTTC. Translating gives CASSLGREGETQYF. The V call is TRBV5-1, the J call TRBJ2-5; 8 bases are shared with TRBD2. The CDR3 is made up of 14 amino acids. CDR1 is SGHRS and CDR2 is YFSETQ in the germline V gene. The junction had 2 bases not matched to a gene; V was cut back by 0 bases and J by 4 bases.

This rearrangement joins TRBV29-1 to TRBJ1-3; 9 bases agree with TRBD1. In germline, CDR1 is SQVTM, CDR2 ANQGSEA. CDR3 length: 15 residues. After removal of 4 bases from V and 2 bases from J, the junction contained 6 bases not matched to a gene. CDR3 region: CSVARTGDTGNTIYF. In nucleotides, the CDR3 is TGCAGCGTTGCCCGGACAGGGGACACTGGAAACACCATATATTTT.

The CDR3: CASAIGTASSYNEQFF. Written as DNA, the CDR3 is TGCGCCAGCGCGATAGGGACCGCGAGCTCCTACAATGAGCAGTTCTTC. The rearrangement joins TRBV5-1 to TRBJ2-1; D tentatively reads TRBD1 or TRBD2 (5 bases each). The CDR3 is made up of 16 amino acids. Trimming cost V 7 bases and J 0 bases, with 17 bases left between them. Germline CDR1 and CDR2: SGHRS and YFSETQ.

The chain is built from TRBV18 and TRBJ1-3; 8 bases match TRBD1. This CDR3 is 14 amino acids long. V lost 6 bases to trimming and J lost 2 bases; unmatched junction nucleotides: 3. Germline V gene data show CDR1 as KGHSH and CDR2 as LQKENI. Here the CDR3 DNA reads TGTGCCAGCTCCCCGGACAGGGCTGGAAACACCATATATTTT. This sequence encodes CASSPDRAGNTIYF. Full variable domain (remainder filled in from reference TRBV18 and TRBJ1-3): NAGVMQNPRHLVRRRGQEARLRCSPMKGHSHVYWYRQLPEEGLKFMVYLQKENIIDESGMPKERFSAEFPKEGPSILRIQQVVRGDSAAYFCASSPDRAGNTIYFGEGSWLTVV.

The chain combines TRBV7-8 with TRBJ2-2, with D unclear. V lost 7 bases, J lost 1 base, and 10 bases lay in between. Germline CDR1 SGHVS, CDR2 FQNEAQ. The CDR3 totals 14 residues. The CDR3 DNA sequence: TGTGCCAGCAACCCTAAGGGGAACACCGGGGAGCTGTTTTTT. Encoded protein: CASNPKGNTGELFF.

V is TRBV6-6 and J is TRBJ1-1; the match to TRBD1 covers 7 bases. The CDR3 totals 15 residues. Germline V gene lookup returns CDR1 MNHNY and CDR2 SVGAGI (reference sequence). After removal of 6 bases from V and 2 bases from J, the junction contained 9 bases not matched to a gene. CDR3 DNA sequence: TGTGCCAGCAGCTTGGTAGGGGGCCCTAACACTGAAGCTTTCTTT. This codes for CASSLVGGPNTEAFF.

This chain uses TRBV18 with TRBJ2-5; no reliable D call. The CDR3 sequence is 13 residues long. Trimming removed 2 bases from V and 1 base from J, with 5 bases in between. Germline V gene sequence: CDR1 KGHSH, CDR2 LQKENI. The CDR3 region is CASSPGVQETQYF. DNA of the CDR3: TGTGCCAGCTCACCAGGGGTCCAAGAGACCCAGTACTTC.

The gene calls are TRBV15 and TRBJ2-1; maybe TRBD2 (5 bases). Germline values: CDR1 LNHNV, CDR2 YYDKDF (reference sequence). This CDR3 has 13 residues. Trimming shortened V by 1 base and J by 10 bases, and 11 bases separated the two germline ends. The CDR3 DNA is TGTGCCACCAGCAGAGTACTAGGTAGCGAGCAGTTCTTC. This sequence encodes CATSRVLGSEQFF. Using reference TRBV15 and TRBJ2-1 for the parts outside the CDR3, the full variable domain is DAMVIQNPRYQVTQFGKPVTLSCSQTLNHNVMYWYQQKSSQAPKLLFHYYDKDFNNEADTPDNFQSRRPNTSFCFLDIRSPGLGDTAMYLCATSRVLGSEQFFGPGTRLTVL.

The CDR3 spells CASSSQDTGELFF. The CDR3 bases are TGTGCCAGCAGTTCCCAAGACACCGGGGAGCTGTTTTTT. The chain is built from TRBV6-1 and TRBJ2-2, with D hard to call. The CDR3 consists of 13 residues. CDR1 and CDR2 from the germline V gene are MNHNS and SASEGT. Trimming removed 5 bases at V and 3 bases at J, with 7 bases between.

This clone was observed a few times. The genes are TRBV11-3 and TRBJ2-3; perhaps TRBD1 as D (6 bases). The V end was cut by 2 bases, the J end by 0 bases, with 9 bases between. The CDR3 is 15 amino acids. CDR1 is SGHNT, CDR2 YENEEA, per germline. The CDR3, as DNA: TGTGCCAGCAGCTTACTGGGACACAGCACAGATACGCAGTATTTT. It yields the protein CASSLLGHSTDTQYF.

The gene calls are TRBV18 and TRBJ1-1, with TRBD1 as a possible D gene (6 bases). The CDR3 sequence is 14 residues long. Germline CDR1 KGHSH, CDR2 LQKENI. Trimming took off 3 bases at V and 3 bases at J, with 11 bases between the two ends. The CDR3 spells CASSPLGADTEAFF. CDR3 DNA: TGTGCCAGCTCACCCCTGGGGGCTGACACTGAAGCTTTCTTT.

The chain uses TRBV5-4 and TRBJ1-1; D gene unclear. The CDR3 runs 13 residues. Trimming left V 4 bases short and J 5 bases short, with 12 bases between. Germline loops: CDR1 SGHNT, CDR2 YYREEE (reference sequence). The CDR3 protein is CASSPQGRTEAFF. The CDR3 DNA follows: TGTGCCAGCAGCCCCCAAGGGCGGACTGAAGCTTTCTTT.

V is TRBV19 and J is TRBJ1-3; TRBD1 matches at 8 bases. The CDR3 covers 17 residues. The trim removed 6 bases at V and 2 bases at J, leaving 12 bases unmatched. The germline V gene has CDR1 LNHDA and CDR2 SQIVND (reference sequence). The CDR3 DNA follows: TGTGCCAGTAGGAGGACAGGGCCTTTGGAACCTGGAAACACCATATATTTT. Residues: CASRRTGPLEPGNTIYF.

This rearrangement joins TRBV7-3 to TRBJ2-1; the match to TRBD1 covers 12 bases. The CDR3 contains 16 residues. Germline assignment: CDR1 SGHTA and CDR2 FQGTGA. The J segment lost 8 bases and the V segment lost 5 bases, leaving 10 bases of the junction unmatched. The CDR3 nucleotides are TGTGCCAGCAGCCCACAGGGACAGGGGGCAATGGATGAGCAGTTCTTC. Its protein product is CASSPQGQGAMDEQFF.